The present TCR beta chain was sequenced within a study of PD-L1 blockade in urothelial cancer. Study information: Patients initiated atezolizumab at some point between 2013 and 2015 at 1,200 mg intravenously every 3 weeks. Each patient had 0 to 3 earlier chemotherapy regimens. It was at 3 weeks (second dose) and 6 weeks after treatment start that blood was analyzed.

The CDR3 consists of 15 residues. Germline V gene sequence: CDR1 MNHEY, CDR2 SMNVEV (reference sequence). The germline V and J ends were trimmed by 0 bases and 3 bases, with 12 bases remaining between them. Measured with immunoSEQ multiplex PCR; TCRdb has only the in-frame clones, and not every one. The sample carries 17,000 or so clones, approximately 86% recorded once. The input for sequencing was PBMCs, taken around atezolizumab (anti-PD-L1) treatment. This TCR was recovered from a man in his fifties with urothelial cancer. V gene TRBV27 combines with J gene TRBJ2-7; a possible D gene is TRBD1 (5 bases). DNA for the CDR3: TGTGCCAGCAGTTTATCGTCAGGGTCTGGCTACGAGCAGTACTTC. Translation gives CASSLSSGSGYEQYF.